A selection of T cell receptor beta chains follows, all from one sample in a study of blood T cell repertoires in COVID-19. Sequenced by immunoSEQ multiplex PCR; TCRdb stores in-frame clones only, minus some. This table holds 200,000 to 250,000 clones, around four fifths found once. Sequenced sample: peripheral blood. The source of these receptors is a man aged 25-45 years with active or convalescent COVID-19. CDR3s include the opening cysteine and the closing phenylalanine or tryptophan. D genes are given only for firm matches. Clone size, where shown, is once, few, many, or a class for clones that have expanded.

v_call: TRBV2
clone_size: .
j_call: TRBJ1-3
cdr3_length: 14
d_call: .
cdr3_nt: TGTGCCAGCAGTGAAGGTGTTCCAGGAAACACCATATATTTT
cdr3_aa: CASSEGVPGNTIYF

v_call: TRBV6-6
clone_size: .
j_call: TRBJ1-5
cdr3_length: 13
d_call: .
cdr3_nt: TGTGCCAGCAGTTTGGGGGGATTTCAGCCCCAGCATTTT
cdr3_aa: CASSLGGFQPQHF

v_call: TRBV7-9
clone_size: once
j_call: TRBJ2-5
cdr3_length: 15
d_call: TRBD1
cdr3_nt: TGTGCCAGCAGCGAAGGGGACAGGGAGCTCGAGACCCAGTACTTC
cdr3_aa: CASSEGDRELETQYF

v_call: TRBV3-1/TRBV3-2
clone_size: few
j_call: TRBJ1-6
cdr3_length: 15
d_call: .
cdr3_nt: TGTGCCAGCAGCCTCATGGACAGCGACAAGGCACCCCTCCACTTT
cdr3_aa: CASSLMDSDKAPLHF

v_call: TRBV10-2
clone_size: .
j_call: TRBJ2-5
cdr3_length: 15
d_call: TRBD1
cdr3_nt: TGCGCCAGCAGACAGGGGGCAAATAAAGTCGAGACCCAGTACTTC
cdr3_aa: CASRQGANKVETQYF

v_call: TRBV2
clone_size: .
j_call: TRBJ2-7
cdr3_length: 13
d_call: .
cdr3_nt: TGTGCCAGCAGTGAAGCGAGCTTCAACGAGCAGTACTTC
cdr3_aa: CASSEASFNEQYF

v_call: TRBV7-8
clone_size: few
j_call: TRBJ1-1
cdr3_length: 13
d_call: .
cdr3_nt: TGTGCCAGCAGCTTGACGGGAGGTACTGAAGCTTTCTTT
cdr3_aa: CASSLTGGTEAFF

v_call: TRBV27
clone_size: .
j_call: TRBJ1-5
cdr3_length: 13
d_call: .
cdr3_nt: TGTGCCTCGCGGCCCAGGGTGGGCCAGCCCCAGCATTTT
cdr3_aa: CASRPRVGQPQHF

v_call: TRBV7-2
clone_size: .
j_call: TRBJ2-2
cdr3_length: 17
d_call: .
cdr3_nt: TGTGCCAGCAGCTCATTTCCGGGTTTTTCGATCGCCGGGGAGCTGTTTTTT
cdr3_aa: CASSSFPGFSIAGELFF

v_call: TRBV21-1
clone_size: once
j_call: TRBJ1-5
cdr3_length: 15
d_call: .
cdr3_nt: TGTGCCAGCAGCCCGACAGGGGTCCCGAATCAGCCCCAGCATTTT
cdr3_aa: CASSPTGVPNQPQHF

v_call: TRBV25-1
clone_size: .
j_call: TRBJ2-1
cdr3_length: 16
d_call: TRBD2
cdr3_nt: TGTGCCAGCAGTGAATCCACAGGACTAGACTGGAATGAGCAGTTCTTC
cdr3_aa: CASSESTGLDWNEQFF

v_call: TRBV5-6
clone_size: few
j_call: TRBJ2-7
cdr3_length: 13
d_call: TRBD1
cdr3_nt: TGTGCCAGCAGCTTGGGACAGGGGGGCGAGCAGTACTTC
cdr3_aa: CASSLGQGGEQYF

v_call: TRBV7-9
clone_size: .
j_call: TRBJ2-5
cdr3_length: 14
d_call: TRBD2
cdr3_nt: TGTGCCAGCAGCTTCCAAGCGGGACTGGGGACCCAGTACTTC
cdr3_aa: CASSFQAGLGTQYF

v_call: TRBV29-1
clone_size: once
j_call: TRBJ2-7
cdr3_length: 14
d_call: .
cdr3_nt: TGCAGCGTCGAACTTTGGGGCCACTCCTACGAGCAGTACTTC
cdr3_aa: CSVELWGHSYEQYF

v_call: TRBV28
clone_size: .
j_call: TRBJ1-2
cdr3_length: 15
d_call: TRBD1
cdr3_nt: TGTGCCAGCAGTTTTGGGGACAGGGGGCTCTATGGCTACACCTTC
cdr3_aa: CASSFGDRGLYGYTF

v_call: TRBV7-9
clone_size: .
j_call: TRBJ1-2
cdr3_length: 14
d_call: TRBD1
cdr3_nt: TGTGCCAGCAACCCCACAGGGGGCGTCTATGGCTACACCTTC
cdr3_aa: CASNPTGGVYGYTF

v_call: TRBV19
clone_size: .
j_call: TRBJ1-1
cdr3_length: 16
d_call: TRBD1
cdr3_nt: TGTGCCAGTAGTATCCCAGGGGGCGCGGGAGACACTGAAGCTTTCTTT
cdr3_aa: CASSIPGGAGDTEAFF

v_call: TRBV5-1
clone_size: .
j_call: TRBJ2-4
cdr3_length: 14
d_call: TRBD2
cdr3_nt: TGCGCCAGCAGCATCGGGACTAGTGTTGACATTCAGTACTTC
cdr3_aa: CASSIGTSVDIQYF

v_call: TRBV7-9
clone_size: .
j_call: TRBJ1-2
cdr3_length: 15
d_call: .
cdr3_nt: TGTGCCAGCAGTTACGACGGGTATGAAGGCTATGGCTACACCTTC
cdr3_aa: CASSYDGYEGYGYTF

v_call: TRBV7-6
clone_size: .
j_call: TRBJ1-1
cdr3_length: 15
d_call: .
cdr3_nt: TGTGCCAGCAGCTTAGGAAGCAGGGCGGTCACTGAAGCTTTCTTT
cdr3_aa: CASSLGSRAVTEAFF

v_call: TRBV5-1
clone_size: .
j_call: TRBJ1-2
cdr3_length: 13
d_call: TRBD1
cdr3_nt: TGCGCCAGCAGCCAGGACAGGGCCTTCGGCTACACCTTC
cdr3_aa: CASSQDRAFGYTF

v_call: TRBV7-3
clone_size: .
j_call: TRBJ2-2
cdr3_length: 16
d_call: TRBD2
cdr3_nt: TGTGCCAGCAGCTTAGGGACTAGTGCGAACACCGGGGAGCTGTTTTTT
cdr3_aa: CASSLGTSANTGELFF

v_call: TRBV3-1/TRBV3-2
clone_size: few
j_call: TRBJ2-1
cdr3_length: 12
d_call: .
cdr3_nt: TGTGCCAGCAGCTTCACCTACAATGAGCAGTTCTTC
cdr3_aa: CASSFTYNEQFF

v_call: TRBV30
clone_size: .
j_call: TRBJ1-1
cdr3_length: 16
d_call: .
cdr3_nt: TGTGCCTGGAGACGGGGGGGACTGGAAAGCGACACTGAAGCTTTCTTT
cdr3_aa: CAWRRGGLESDTEAFF

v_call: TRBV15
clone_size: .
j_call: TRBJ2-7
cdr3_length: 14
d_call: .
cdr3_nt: TGTGCCACCAGCAGAGTCGACAGCTCCTACGAGCAGTACTTC
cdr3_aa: CATSRVDSSYEQYF

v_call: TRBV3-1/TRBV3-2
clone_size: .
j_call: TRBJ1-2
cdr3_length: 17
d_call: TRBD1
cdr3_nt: TGTGCCAGCAGCCAAGAACAGGGGACAGAGCAATACTATGGCTACACCTTC
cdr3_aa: CASSQEQGTEQYYGYTF